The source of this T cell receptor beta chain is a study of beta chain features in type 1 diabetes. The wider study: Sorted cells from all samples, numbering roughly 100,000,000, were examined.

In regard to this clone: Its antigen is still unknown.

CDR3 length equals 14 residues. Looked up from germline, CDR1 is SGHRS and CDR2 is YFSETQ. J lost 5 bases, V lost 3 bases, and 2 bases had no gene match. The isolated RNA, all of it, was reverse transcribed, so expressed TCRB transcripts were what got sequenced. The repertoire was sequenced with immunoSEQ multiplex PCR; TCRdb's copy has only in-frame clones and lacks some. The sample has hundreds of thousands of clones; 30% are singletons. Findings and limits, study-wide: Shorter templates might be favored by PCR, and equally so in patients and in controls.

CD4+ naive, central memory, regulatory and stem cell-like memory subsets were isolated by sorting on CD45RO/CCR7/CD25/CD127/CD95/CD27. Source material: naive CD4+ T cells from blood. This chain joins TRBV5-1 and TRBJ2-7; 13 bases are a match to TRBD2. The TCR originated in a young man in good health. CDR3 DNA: TGCGCCAGCAGCTGGACTAGCGGGAGCCACGAGCAGTACTTC. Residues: CASSWTSGSHEQYF. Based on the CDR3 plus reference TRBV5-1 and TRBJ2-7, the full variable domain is KAGVTQTPRYLIKTRGQQVTLSCSPISGHRSVSWYQQTPGQGLQFLFEYFSETQRNKGNFPGRFSGRQFSNSRSEMNVSTLELGDSALYLCASSWTSGSHEQYFGPGTRLTVT.